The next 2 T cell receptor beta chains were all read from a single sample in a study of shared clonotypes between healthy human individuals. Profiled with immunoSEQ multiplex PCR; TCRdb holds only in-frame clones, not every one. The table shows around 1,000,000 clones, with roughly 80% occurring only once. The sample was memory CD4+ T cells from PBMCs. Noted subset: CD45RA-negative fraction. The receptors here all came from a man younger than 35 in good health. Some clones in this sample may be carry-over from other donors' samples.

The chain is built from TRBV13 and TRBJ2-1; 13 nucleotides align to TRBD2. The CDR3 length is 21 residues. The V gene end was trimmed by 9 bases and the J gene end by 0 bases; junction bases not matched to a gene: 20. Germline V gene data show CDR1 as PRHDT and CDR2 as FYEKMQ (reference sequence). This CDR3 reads CASSALAGGLGVQSSYNEQFF. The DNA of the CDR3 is TGTGCCAGTAGCGCACTAGCGGGAGGGTTAGGGGTCCAGAGCTCCTACAATGAGCAGTTCTTC. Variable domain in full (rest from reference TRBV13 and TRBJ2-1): AAGVIQSPRHLIKEKRETATLKCYPIPRHDTVYWYQQGPGQDPQFLISFYEKMQSDKGSIPDRFSAQQFSDYHSELNMSSLELGDSALYFCASSALAGGLGVQSSYNEQFFGPGTRLTVL.

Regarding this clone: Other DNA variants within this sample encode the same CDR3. Here the CDR3 reads CASSDGGQSYTDTQYF. Here the CDR3 DNA reads TGTGCCAGCAGTGACGGGGGACAGAGCTACACAGATACGCAGTATTTT. This rearrangement joins TRBV2 to TRBJ2-3; possibly TRBD1 for D (7 bases). Germline V gives CDR1 SNHLY, CDR2 FYNNEI. V lost 3 bases to trimming and J lost 2 bases, with 15 bases between them. CDR3 size: 16 residues.